The present T cell receptor (beta chain) was sequenced within a study of blood T cell repertoires in COVID-19. Recruits, aged roughly 18 to 100 years, lived in 24 US areas. CDR3 length equals 14 residues. Trimming took off 3 bases at V and 3 bases at J, with 11 bases between the two ends. Per the original methods: Researchers report that nucleated cell counts were estimated from reference gene primer amplification. Measured with immunoSEQ multiplex PCR; TCRdb has only the in-frame clones, and not every one. V and J calls and clone size follow that table, whereas D and trimming were derived from the DNA. The data contain approximately 350,000 clones, 80% to 90% of them singletons.

This receptor was taken from a man in his late teens or twenties who had recovered from COVID-19. This rearrangement joins TRBV23-1 to TRBJ1-1; D gene uncertain. TRBV23-1 is filed as an ORF, its function uncertain. The sequencing sample was made of PBMCs or T cells enriched from blood (not recorded which). The CDR3: CASSHRRWDTEAFF. The CDR3 region has the DNA TGCGCCAGCAGTCACAGGCGTTGGGACACTGAAGCTTTCTTT.